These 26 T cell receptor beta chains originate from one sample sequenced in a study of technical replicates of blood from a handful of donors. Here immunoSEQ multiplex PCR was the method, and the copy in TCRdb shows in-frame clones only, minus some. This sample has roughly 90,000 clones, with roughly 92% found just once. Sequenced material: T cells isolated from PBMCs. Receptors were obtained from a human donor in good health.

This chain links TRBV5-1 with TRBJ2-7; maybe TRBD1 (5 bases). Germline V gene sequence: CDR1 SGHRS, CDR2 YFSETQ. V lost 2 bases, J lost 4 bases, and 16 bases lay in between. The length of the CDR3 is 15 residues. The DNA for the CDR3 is TGCGCCAGCAGCTTTATGACAGCAGAGAAGTACGAGCAGTACTTC. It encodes CASSFMTAEKYEQYF.

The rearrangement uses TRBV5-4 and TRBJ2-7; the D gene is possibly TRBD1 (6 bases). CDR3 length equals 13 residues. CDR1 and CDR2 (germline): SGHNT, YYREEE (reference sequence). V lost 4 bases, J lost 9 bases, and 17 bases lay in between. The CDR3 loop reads CASSTIASGAQYF. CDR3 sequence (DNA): TGTGCCAGCAGCACCATAGCATCAGGGGCGCAGTACTTC. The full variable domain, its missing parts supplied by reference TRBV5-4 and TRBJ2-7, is ETGVTQSPTHLIKTRGQQVTLRCSSQSGHNTVSWYQQALGQGPQFIFQYYREEENGRGNFPPRFSGLQFPNYSSELNVNALELDDSALYLCASSTIASGAQYFGPGTRLTVT.

CDR3 coding DNA: TGCGCCAGCAGCTTATTCGGGACAGGGGACGGCTACACCTTC. Protein: CASSLFGTGDGYTF. This rearrangement joins TRBV5-1 to TRBJ1-2; 10 bases map to TRBD1. This CDR3 spans 14 amino acids. Germline assignment: CDR1 SGHRS and CDR2 YFSETQ. Unmatched junction bases numbered 6, after V lost 2 bases and J lost 8 bases.

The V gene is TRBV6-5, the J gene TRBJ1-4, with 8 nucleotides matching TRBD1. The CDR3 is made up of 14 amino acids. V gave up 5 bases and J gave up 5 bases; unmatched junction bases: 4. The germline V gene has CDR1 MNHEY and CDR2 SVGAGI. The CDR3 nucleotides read TGTGCCAGCAGTCCCACAGGGGGGAATGAAAAACTGTTTTTT. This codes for CASSPTGGNEKLFF.

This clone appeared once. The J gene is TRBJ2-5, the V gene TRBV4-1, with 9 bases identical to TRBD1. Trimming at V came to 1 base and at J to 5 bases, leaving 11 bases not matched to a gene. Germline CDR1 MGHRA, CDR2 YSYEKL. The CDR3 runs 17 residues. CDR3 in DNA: TGCGCCAGCAGCCAAGGGGGGGGGACAGGGTTCTTGGAGACCCAGTACTTC. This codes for CASSQGGGTGFLETQYF.

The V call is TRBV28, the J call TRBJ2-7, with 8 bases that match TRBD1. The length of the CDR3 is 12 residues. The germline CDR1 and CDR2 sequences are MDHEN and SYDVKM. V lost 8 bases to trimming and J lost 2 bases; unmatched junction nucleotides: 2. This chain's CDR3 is CASADRAYEQYF. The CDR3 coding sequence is TGTGCCAGCGCGGACAGGGCCTACGAGCAGTACTTC.

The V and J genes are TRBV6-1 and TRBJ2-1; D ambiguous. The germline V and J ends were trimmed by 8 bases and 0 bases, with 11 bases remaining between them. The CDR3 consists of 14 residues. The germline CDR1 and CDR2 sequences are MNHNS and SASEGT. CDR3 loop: CASGWASSYNEQFF. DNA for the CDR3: TGTGCCAGCGGTTGGGCGAGCTCCTACAATGAGCAGTTCTTC.

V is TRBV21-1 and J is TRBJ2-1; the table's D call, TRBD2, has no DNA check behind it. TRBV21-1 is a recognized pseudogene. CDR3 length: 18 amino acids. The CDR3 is CASSKIPTVAGRRNEQFF. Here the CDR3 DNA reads TGTGCCAGCAGCAAAATCCCGACCGTAGCGGGACGTCGCAATGAGCAGTTCTTC.

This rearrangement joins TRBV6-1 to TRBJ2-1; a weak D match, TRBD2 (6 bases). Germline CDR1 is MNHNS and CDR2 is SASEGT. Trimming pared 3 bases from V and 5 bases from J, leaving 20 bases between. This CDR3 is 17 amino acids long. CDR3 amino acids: CASSDPWWVAGNNEQFF. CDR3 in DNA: TGTGCCAGCAGTGATCCCTGGTGGGTTGCGGGGAACAATGAGCAGTTCTTC.

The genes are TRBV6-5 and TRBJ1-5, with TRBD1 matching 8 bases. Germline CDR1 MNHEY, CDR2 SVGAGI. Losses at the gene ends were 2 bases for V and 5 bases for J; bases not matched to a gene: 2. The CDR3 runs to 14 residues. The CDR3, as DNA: TGTGCCAGCAGTTACCGACAGGGGCATCAGCCCCAGCATTTT. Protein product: CASSYRQGHQPQHF.

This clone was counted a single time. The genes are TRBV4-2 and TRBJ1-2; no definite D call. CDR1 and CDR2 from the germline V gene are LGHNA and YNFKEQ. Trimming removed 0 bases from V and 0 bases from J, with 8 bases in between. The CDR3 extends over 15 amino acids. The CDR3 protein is CASSQEELSNYGYTF. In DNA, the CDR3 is TGTGCCAGCAGCCAAGAGGAGCTCTCTAACTATGGCTACACCTTC.

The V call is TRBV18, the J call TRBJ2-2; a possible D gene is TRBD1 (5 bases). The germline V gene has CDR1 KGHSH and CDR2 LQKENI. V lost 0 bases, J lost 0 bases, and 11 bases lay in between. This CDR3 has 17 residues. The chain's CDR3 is CASSPPWAGSNTGELFF. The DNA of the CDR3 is TGTGCCAGCTCACCACCATGGGCAGGGTCGAACACCGGGGAGCTGTTTTTT. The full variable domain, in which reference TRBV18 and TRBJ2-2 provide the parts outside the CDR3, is NAGVMQNPRHLVRRRGQEARLRCSPMKGHSHVYWYRQLPEEGLKFMVYLQKENIIDESGMPKERFSAEFPKEGPSILRIQQVVRGDSAAYFCASSPPWAGSNTGELFFGEGSRLTVL.

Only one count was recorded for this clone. The chain's CDR3 is CASSLVGTGFGNTIYF. The CDR3 nucleotides are TGTGCCAGCAGCTTAGTTGGGACAGGGTTTGGCAACACCATATATTTT. The genes are TRBV7-9 and TRBJ1-3; TRBD1 matches 9 bases. The CDR3 runs 16 residues. CDR1 and CDR2 (germline): SEHNR, FQNEAQ (reference sequence). J lost 7 bases, V lost 1 base, and 8 bases had no gene match.

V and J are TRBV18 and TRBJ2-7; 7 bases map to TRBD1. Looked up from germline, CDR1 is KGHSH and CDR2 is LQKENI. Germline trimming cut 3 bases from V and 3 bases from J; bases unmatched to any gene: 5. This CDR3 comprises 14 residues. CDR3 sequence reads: CASSPTGSIYEQYF. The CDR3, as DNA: TGTGCCAGCTCACCGACAGGGTCCATCTACGAGCAGTACTTC.

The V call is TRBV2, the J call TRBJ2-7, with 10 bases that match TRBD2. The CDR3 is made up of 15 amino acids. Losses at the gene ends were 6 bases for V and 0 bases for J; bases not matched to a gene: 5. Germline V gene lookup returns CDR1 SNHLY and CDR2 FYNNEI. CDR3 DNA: TGTGCCAGCAGAGGTCTAGCGGGGGACTCCTACGAGCAGTACTTC. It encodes CASRGLAGDSYEQYF.

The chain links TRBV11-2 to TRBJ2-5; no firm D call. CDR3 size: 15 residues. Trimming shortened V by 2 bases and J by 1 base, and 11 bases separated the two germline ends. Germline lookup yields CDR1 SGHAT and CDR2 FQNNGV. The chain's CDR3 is CASSLYHLSQETQYF. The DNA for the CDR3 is TGTGCCAGCAGCTTATATCACCTCAGCCAAGAGACCCAGTACTTC.

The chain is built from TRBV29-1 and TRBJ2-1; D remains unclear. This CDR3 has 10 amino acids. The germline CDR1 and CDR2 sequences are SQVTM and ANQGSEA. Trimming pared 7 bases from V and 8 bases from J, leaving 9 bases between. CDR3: CSEAVHEQFF. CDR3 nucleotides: TGCAGCGAGGCGGTCCATGAGCAGTTCTTC.

Here the CDR3 reads CASSQEVALGVYEQYF. The CDR3 bases are TGTGCCAGCAGCCAAGAAGTTGCTCTAGGAGTCTACGAGCAGTACTTC. This chain links TRBV14 with TRBJ2-7; D not certain. Deletions cut 0 bases from V and 3 bases from J, with 15 bases between. The germline V gene has CDR1 SGHDN and CDR2 FVKESK. The CDR3 is made up of 16 amino acids. The whole variable domain, remainder taken from reference TRBV14 and TRBJ2-7, is EAGVTQFPSHSVIEKGQTVTLRCDPISGHDNLYWYRRVMGKEIKFLLHFVKESKQDESGMPNNRFLAERTGGTYSTLKVQPAELEDSGVYFCASSQEVALGVYEQYFGPGTRLTVT.

The CDR3 sequence: CASARDEKLFF. Here the CDR3 DNA reads TGCGCCAGCGCCAGGGATGAAAAACTGTTTTTT. The chain recombines TRBV10-2 with TRBJ1-4, with a weak D call TRBD1 (5 bases). The CDR3 loop spans 11 amino acids. Germline V gene data show CDR1 as WSHSY and CDR2 as SAAADI. Trimming cost V 8 bases and J 6 bases, with 7 bases left between them.

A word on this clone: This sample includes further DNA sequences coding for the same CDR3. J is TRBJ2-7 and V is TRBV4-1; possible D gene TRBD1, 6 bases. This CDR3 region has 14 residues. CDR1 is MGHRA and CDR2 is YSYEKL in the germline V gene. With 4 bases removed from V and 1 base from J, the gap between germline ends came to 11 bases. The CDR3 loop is CASSRRQESYEQYF. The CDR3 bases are TGCGCCAGCAGCCGAAGACAGGAATCCTACGAGCAGTACTTC.

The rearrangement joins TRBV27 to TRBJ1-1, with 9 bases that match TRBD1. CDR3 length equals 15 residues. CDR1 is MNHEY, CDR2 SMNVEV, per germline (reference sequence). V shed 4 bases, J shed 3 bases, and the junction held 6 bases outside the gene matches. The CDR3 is CASSSIRDRDTEAFF. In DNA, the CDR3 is TGTGCCAGCAGTTCAATCCGGGACAGGGACACTGAAGCTTTCTTT.

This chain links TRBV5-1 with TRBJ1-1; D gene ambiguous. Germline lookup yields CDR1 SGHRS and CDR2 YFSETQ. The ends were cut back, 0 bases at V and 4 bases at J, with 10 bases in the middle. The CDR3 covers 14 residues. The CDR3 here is CASSLVTSTTEAFF. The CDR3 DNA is TGCGCCAGCAGCTTGGTGACATCGACCACTGAAGCTTTCTTT.

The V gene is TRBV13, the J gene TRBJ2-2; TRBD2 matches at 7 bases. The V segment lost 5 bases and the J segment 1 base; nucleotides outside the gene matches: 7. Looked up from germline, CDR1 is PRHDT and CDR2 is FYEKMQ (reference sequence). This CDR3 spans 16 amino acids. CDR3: CASSPRSGENTGELFF. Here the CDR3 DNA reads TGTGCCAGCAGCCCCCGAAGCGGGGAGAACACCGGGGAGCTGTTTTTT.

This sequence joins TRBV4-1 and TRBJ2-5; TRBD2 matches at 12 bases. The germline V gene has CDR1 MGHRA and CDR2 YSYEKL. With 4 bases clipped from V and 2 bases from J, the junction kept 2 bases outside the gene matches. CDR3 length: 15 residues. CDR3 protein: CASSPTSGSQETQYF. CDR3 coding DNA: TGCGCCAGCAGCCCGACTAGCGGGAGTCAAGAGACCCAGTACTTC.

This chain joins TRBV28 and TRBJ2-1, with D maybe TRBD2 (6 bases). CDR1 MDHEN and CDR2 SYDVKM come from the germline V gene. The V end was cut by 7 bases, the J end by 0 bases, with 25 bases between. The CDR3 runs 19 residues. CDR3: CASNPIAGTSLSSYNEQFF. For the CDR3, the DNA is TGTGCCAGCAACCCGATTGCCGGGACTTCGCTCAGCTCCTACAATGAGCAGTTCTTC.

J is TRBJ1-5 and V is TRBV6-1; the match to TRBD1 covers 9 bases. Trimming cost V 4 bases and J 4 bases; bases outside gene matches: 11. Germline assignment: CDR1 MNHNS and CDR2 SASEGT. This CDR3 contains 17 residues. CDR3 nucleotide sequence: TGTGCCAGCAGTGGAGGACCGGGACAGGGTGCGAATCAGCCCCAGCATTTT. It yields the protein CASSGGPGQGANQPQHF.